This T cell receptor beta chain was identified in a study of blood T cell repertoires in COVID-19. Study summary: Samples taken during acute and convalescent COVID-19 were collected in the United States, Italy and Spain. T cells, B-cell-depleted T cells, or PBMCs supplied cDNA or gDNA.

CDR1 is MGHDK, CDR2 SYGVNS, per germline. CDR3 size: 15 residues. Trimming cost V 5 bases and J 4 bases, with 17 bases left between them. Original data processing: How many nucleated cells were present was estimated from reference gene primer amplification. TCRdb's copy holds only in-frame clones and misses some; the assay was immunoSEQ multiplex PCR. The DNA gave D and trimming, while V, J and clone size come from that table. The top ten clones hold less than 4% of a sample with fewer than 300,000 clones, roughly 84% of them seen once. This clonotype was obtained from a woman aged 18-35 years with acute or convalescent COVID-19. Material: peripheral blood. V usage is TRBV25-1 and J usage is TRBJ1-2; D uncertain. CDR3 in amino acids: CASSWAGSTAYGYTF. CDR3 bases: TGTGCCAGCAGTTGGGCCGGAAGTACCGCCTATGGCTACACCTTC.